This T cell receptor beta chain stems from a study of spatial heterogeneity in lung cancer. Time point reported: sample taken at primary tumor resection. Sequencing of whole RNA from tumor, nontumor lung or frozen PBMC involved no sorting. CDR1 is LNHDA, CDR2 SQIVND, per germline (reference sequence). The CDR3 length is 12 residues. Deletions cut 0 bases from V and 2 bases from J, with 1 base between. TCRdb ran MiXCR on the 5' RACE reads and lists one entry per CDR3 protein. The repertoire consists of tens of thousands of distinct CDR3 sequences, with 7% to 9% occurring once and the leading ten covering roughly 7%. This clonotype has ten or more counts.

Sequenced here: PBMCs, sampled at surgery. The origin of this receptor is a male donor with early-stage non-small cell lung cancer. This chain links TRBV19 with TRBJ1-2; D remains unclear. Written as DNA, the CDR3 is TGTGCCAGTAGTATAGAGAACTATGGCTACACCTTC. Translated, it gives CASSIENYGYTF.